What follows are 5 T cell receptor beta chains derived from one specimen sequenced in a study of blood T cell repertoires in COVID-19 (dated by TCRdb to 2020 to 2021). Library prep was done by the immunoSEQ multiplex PCR assay. TCRdb took this table from immuneACCESS and kept in-frame rearrangements with V and J called. Such tables lack part of the clones; where checked against another copy, unresolved V genes explain under half of the gap, and the rest is unexplained. This sample gives around 190,000 clones in total; more than 65% of them show up just once. The leading ten clones occupy roughly 13% of the sample. Sequenced: peripheral blood. All receptors come from a human donor in a cohort sampled during active COVID-19.

V gene TRBV19 combines with J gene TRBJ2-3; 10 positions match TRBD2. Germline V CDR1 and CDR2: LNHDA, SQIVND (reference sequence). Trimming cost V 3 bases and J 3 bases; bases outside gene matches: 0. The CDR3 runs 14 residues. The chain's CDR3 is CASSISGRTDTQYF. CDR3 DNA sequence: TGTGCCAGTAGTATTAGCGGGAGGACAGATACGCAGTATTTT.

This clone was picked up one time. The chain links TRBV2 to TRBJ2-5; D not resolved. Trimming shortened V by 9 bases and J by 2 bases, and 16 bases separated the two germline ends. The CDR3 loop spans 14 amino acids. Germline values: CDR1 SNHLY, CDR2 FYNNEI. CDR3 in DNA: TGTGCCAGTCGGAGCTCCCCGGCGCAAGAGACCCAGTACTTC. Translating gives CASRSSPAQETQYF.

The J gene is TRBJ1-1, the V gene TRBV6-2 or TRBV6-3; the match to TRBD1 covers 10 bases. V shed 2 bases and J 0 bases; nucleotides not matched to a gene: 9. The germline V gene encodes CDR1 MNHEY and CDR2 SVGEGT. The CDR3 spans 18 residues. This CDR3 reads CASSYPRTGGGLNTEAFF. The CDR3 bases are TGTGCCAGCAGTTACCCCCGGACAGGGGGTGGATTGAACACTGAAGCTTTCTTT.

The rearrangement links TRBV18 to TRBJ1-4, with D possibly being TRBD1 (6 bases). V was trimmed by 3 bases and J by 7 bases, leaving 12 bases between them. CDR3 size: 14 residues. Germline CDR1 KGHSH, CDR2 LQKENI. CDR3 nucleotides: TGTGCCAGCTCACCTGGGGCAGGGGTTGAAAAACTGTTTTTT. It codes for CASSPGAGVEKLFF.

This clone was observed once. The chain links TRBV4-1 to TRBJ2-1, with TRBD1 matching 11 bases. V was pared by 6 bases and J by 4 bases, with 5 bases of the junction left unmatched. The CDR3 covers 15 residues. Per germline, CDR1 MGHRA and CDR2 YSYEKL. CDR3: CASRPGQGAYNEQFF. CDR3 bases: TGCGCCAGCAGACCCGGACAGGGGGCGTACAATGAGCAGTTCTTC.